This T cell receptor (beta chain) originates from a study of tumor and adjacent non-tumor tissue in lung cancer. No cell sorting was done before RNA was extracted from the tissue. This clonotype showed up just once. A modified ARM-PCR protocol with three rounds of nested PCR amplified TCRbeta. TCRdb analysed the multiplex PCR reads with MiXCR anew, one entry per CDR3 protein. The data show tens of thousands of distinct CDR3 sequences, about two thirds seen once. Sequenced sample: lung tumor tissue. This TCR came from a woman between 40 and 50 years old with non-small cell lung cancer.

The CDR3 spells CAGSQEVGQGGIGRKLFF. DNA for the CDR3: TGTGCCGGTAGCCAAGAGGTGGGACAGGGTGGCATAGGCCGAAAACTGTTTTTT. V gene TRBV4-2 combines with J gene TRBJ1-4; TRBD1 agrees at 9 bases. The V segment lost 11 bases and the J segment 10 bases; nucleotides outside the gene matches: 26. Germline V gene lookup returns CDR1 LGHNA and CDR2 YNFKEQ. The CDR3 has 18 amino acids.